This TCR beta chain appears in the sequencing data of a study of shared clonotypes between healthy human individuals. General observations from the study: Richness estimates generally favored naive over memory subsets. Against clonotypes common to all four donors, non-shared ones had lower generation probabilities.

Details on this clone: Its antigen is currently unknown.

The assay ran at deep level. Several immunoSEQ plates held equal portions of the genomic DNA taken from each subset. Sequenced by immunoSEQ multiplex PCR; TCRdb stores in-frame clones only, minus some. The profile shows about 680,000 clones, 55% to 75% of them singletons. The CDR3 is 16 amino acids. J gave up 4 bases and V 5 bases, and 9 bases lay outside the gene matches. Germline V gene data show CDR1 as MNHEY and CDR2 as SMNVEV (reference sequence). The sequenced sample was memory CD4+ T cells sorted from blood. Stated subset: CD45RA-negative fraction. This receptor was taken from a woman in her twenties or thirties in good health. This rearrangement joins TRBV27 to TRBJ1-3; 9 nucleotides align to TRBD1. Here the CDR3 reads CASSLTGTGMGNTIYF. DNA of the CDR3: TGTGCCAGCAGTCTCACCGGGACAGGGATGGGAAACACCATATATTTT.